What follows are 16 T cell receptor beta chains derived from one specimen sequenced in a study of T cells in Graves' hyperthyroidism and ophthalmopathy. TCR beta CDR3 sequences were amplified from RNA transcripts. The HTBI primer set was used in a first-round RT-PCR of the TCR CDR3. TCRdb reprocessed the multiplex PCR reads via MiXCR and lists one record per CDR3 protein. Here the sample spans 650,000 to 750,000 distinct CDR3 sequences, roughly 15% being singletons. The specimen was blood. These receptors were obtained from a woman aged 18-29 years with Graves' hyperthyroidism.

This clonotype was seen a few times. The chain joins TRBV6-1 to TRBJ2-1; 9 bases are shared with TRBD1. CDR3 length equals 14 residues. V shed 10 bases and J 4 bases; nucleotides not matched to a gene: 8. From germline, CDR1 is MNHNS and CDR2 SASEGT. CDR3 protein: CAIRTGQGYNEQFF. For the CDR3, the DNA is TGTGCCATCAGAACGGGACAGGGTTACAATGAGCAGTTCTTC.

This sequence joins TRBV12-3 or TRBV12-4 and TRBJ1-6, with TRBD1 identical over 7 bases. V gave up 5 bases and J gave up 7 bases; unmatched junction bases: 5. The CDR3 length is 14 residues. CDR3 in DNA: TGTGCCAGCAGTCACAGGGGAATAAATTCACCCCTCCACTTT. Amino acid sequence: CASSHRGINSPLHF.

The chain recombines TRBV7-9 with TRBJ2-1, with 8 bases matching TRBD2. The CDR3 contains 16 residues. The germline V gene has CDR1 SEHNR and CDR2 FQNEAQ (reference sequence). Germline trimming cut 5 bases from V and 4 bases from J; bases unmatched to any gene: 10. Written as DNA, the CDR3 is TGTGCCAGCAGCCGAGGTGGAGCGGGAGCTTACAATGAGCAGTTCTTC. This encodes CASSRGGAGAYNEQFF.

This clonotype was detected only a few times. The junction does not match germline at one end; this may be a read error. This chain connects TRBV11-2 to TRBJ1-2, with D perhaps TRBD1 (6 bases). This CDR3 has 15 residues. Germline CDR1 is SGHAT and CDR2 is FQNNGV. CDR3 sequence (DNA): TGTGCCAGCAGCCGGACAGACCTAGGAAACTATAGCTACACCTTC. Translated: CASSRTDLGNYSYTF.

This clonotype showed up many times. The CDR3: CASRYRGLNGGYTF. CDR3 DNA: TGTGCCAGCAGATACAGGGGGTTGAACGGTGGCTACACCTTC. The J gene is TRBJ1-2, the V gene TRBV2; 8 bases are a match to TRBD1. CDR3 length: 14 residues. J was trimmed by 7 bases and V by 6 bases; bases with no gene match: 10. CDR1 is SNHLY, CDR2 FYNNEI, per germline.

The sample holds many counts of this clonotype. The chain employs TRBV20-1 and TRBJ1-1, with D possibly matching TRBD1 (6 bases). V lost 3 bases and J lost 3, with 11 bases in between. CDR1 is DFQATT, CDR2 SNEGSKA, per germline (reference sequence). This CDR3 spans 13 amino acids. The CDR3 spells CSASGGGDTEAFF. In DNA form, the CDR3 reads TGCAGTGCTAGCGGGGGCGGGGACACTGAAGCTTTCTTT.

This clonotype was detected ten times or more. The V and J genes are TRBV2 and TRBJ2-7; D is unresolved. The CDR3 consists of 14 residues. The germline V gene has CDR1 SNHLY and CDR2 FYNNEI. The germline V and J ends were trimmed by 7 bases and 3 bases, with 16 bases remaining between them. This CDR3 is CASTSVRVGYEQYF. As DNA, the CDR3 is TGTGCCAGCACATCCGTGAGAGTAGGCTACGAGCAGTACTTC. Complete variable domain (other parts from reference TRBV2 and TRBJ2-7): EPEVTQTPSHQVTQMGQEVILRCVPISNHLYFYWYRQILGQKVEFLVSFYNNEISEKSEIFDDQFSVERPDGSNFTLKIRSTKLEDSAMYFCASTSVRVGYEQYFGPGTRLTVT.

In this sample, this clonotype turned up many times. This rearrangement joins TRBV2 to TRBJ1-1; maybe TRBD1 (5 bases). V gave up 8 bases and J gave up 4 bases, with 14 bases separating them. The CDR3 sequence is 13 residues long. Germline CDR1 SNHLY, CDR2 FYNNEI. CDR3: CASCEGMGTEAFF. CDR3 coding DNA: TGTGCCAGCTGCGAGGGGATGGGCACTGAAGCTTTCTTT.

The rearrangement uses TRBV20-1 and TRBJ1-3; D remains ambiguous. This CDR3 is 13 amino acids long. The germline V gene encodes CDR1 DFQATT and CDR2 SNEGSKA (reference sequence). Trimming removed 3 bases at V and 1 base at J, with 7 bases between. The CDR3 reads CSASWGSGNTIYF. DNA of the CDR3: TGCAGTGCTAGCTGGGGATCTGGAAACACCATATATTTT.

This clonotype has ten or more counts. This rearrangement joins TRBV20-1 to TRBJ1-2, with 10 positions matching TRBD1. The CDR3 loop spans 14 amino acids. The V segment lost 5 bases and the J segment 6 bases; nucleotides outside the gene matches: 9. Germline V CDR1 and CDR2: DFQATT, SNEGSKA (reference sequence). CDR3 loop: CSAVRDRGIHGYTF. CDR3 DNA: TGCAGTGCTGTCCGGGACAGGGGAATCCATGGCTACACCTTC.

Many counts were recorded for this clonotype. This chain uses TRBV6-1 with TRBJ2-5; maybe TRBD1 (5 bases). V was shortened by 5 bases and J by 5 bases, with 15 bases between the two germline ends. The CDR3 length is 14 residues. CDR1 is MNHNS and CDR2 is SASEGT in the germline V gene. The CDR3 coding sequence is TGTGCCAGCAGTCCCGACAGTGTCGAGGAGACCCAGTACTTC. Residues: CASSPDSVEETQYF.

This clonotype has just a few counts. The chain is built from TRBV6-2 or TRBV6-3 and TRBJ2-1; 9 positions match TRBD2. Trimming removed 1 base from V and 3 bases from J; junction bases left unmatched: 4. Germline V gene sequence: CDR1 MNHEY, CDR2 SVGEGT. The CDR3 runs to 16 residues. CDR3: CASSYWRTSVYNEQFF. DNA for the CDR3: TGTGCCAGCAGTTACTGGCGGACTAGCGTCTACAATGAGCAGTTCTTC.

This clonotype was seen a handful of times. This chain uses TRBV19 with TRBJ2-1; 8 bases agree with TRBD2. Germline V gene lookup returns CDR1 LNHDA and CDR2 SQIVND (reference sequence). V gave up 6 bases and J gave up 7 bases; unmatched junction bases: 11. The CDR3 sequence is 15 residues long. DNA for the CDR3: TGTGCCAGTAGGAAGACGGGAGGGCCGGGGAATGAGCAGTTCTTC. Its translation is CASRKTGGPGNEQFF.

This clonotype was picked up many times. The chain recombines TRBV12-3 or TRBV12-4 with TRBJ2-5; D is unresolved. The V end was cut by 2 bases, the J end by 4 bases, with 14 bases between. The CDR3 consists of 15 residues. The CDR3 DNA sequence: TGTGCCAGCAGTTTAACGGAGCGAGACTCAGAGACCCAGTACTTC. It specifies CASSLTERDSETQYF.

Here the CDR3 reads CASSLTGSQSETQYF. In nucleotides, the CDR3 is TGTGCCAGCAGTTTAACGGGGTCTCAAAGCGAGACCCAGTACTTC. The chain is built from TRBV28 and TRBJ2-5, with D tentatively TRBD2 (5 bases). V was cut by 2 bases and J by 5 bases, with 15 bases left in between. This CDR3 has 15 residues. Per the germline V gene, CDR1 is MDHEN and CDR2 is SYDVKM.

As regards this clonotype: A much larger clone sits a single nucleotide away, making a read error possible. Because it lacks the conserved phenylalanine or tryptophan at the end, this CDR3 is likely a read error. J is TRBJ1-1 and V is TRBV24-1; TRBD1 agrees at 7 bases. CDR3 size: 13 residues. The germline gives CDR1 KGHDR, CDR2 SFDVKD. J was trimmed by 7 bases and V by 5 bases; bases with no gene match: 6. The CDR3 DNA reads TGTGCCACCAGTGGGGGAGGACAGGATGAAGCTTTCCTT. Encoded protein: CATSGGGQDEAFL.